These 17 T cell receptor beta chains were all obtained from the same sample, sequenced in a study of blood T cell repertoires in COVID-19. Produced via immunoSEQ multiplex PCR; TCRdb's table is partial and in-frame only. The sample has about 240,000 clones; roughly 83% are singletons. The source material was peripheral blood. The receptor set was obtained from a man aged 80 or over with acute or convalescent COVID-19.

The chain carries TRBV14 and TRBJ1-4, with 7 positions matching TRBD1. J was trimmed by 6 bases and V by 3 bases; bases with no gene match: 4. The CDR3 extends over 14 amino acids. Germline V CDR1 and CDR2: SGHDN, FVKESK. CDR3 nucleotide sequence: TGTGCCAGCAGCCAGGGCAGGGGGGATGAAAAACTGTTTTTT. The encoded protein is CASSQGRGDEKLFF.

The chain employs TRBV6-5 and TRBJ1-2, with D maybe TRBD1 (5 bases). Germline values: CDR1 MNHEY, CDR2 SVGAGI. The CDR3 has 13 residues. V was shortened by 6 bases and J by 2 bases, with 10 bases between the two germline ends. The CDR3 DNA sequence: TGTGCCAGCAGGGGGTCAGGGAACTATGGCTACACCTTC. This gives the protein CASRGSGNYGYTF.

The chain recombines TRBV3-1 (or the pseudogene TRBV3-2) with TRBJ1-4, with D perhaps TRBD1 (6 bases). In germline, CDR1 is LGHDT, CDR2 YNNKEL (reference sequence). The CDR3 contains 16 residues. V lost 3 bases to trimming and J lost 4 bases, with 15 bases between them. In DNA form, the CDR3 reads TGTGCCAGCAGCCACGGACAGCCGCCGATTAATGAAAAACTGTTTTTT. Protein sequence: CASSHGQPPINEKLFF.

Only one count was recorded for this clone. The CDR3 coding sequence is TGTGCCAGCAGCTTTGGGGGCACTAATGGCTACACCTTC. Amino acid sequence: CASSFGGTNGYTF. The chain is built from TRBV7-2 and TRBJ1-2, with a weak D call TRBD1 (6 bases). The CDR3 consists of 13 residues. Germline CDR1 reads SGHTA; CDR2 reads FQGNSA. The V gene lost 3 bases and the J gene lost 6 bases, with 11 bases spanning the gap.

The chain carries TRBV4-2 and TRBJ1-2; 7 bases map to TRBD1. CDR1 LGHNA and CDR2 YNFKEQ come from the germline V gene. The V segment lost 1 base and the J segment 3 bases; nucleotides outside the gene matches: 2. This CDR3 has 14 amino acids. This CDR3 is CASSQVDRDYGYTF. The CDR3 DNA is TGTGCCAGCAGCCAAGTAGACAGGGACTATGGCTACACCTTC.

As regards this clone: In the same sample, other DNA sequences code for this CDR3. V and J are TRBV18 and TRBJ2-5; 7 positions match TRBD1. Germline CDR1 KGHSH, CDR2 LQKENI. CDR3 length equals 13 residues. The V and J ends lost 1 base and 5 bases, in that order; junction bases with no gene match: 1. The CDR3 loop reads CASSPLTGETQYF. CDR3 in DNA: TGTGCCAGCTCACCACTGACAGGGGAGACCCAGTACTTC.

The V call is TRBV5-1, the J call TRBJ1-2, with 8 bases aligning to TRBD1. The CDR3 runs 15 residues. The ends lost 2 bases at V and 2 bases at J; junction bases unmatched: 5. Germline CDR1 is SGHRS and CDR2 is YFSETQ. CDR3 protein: CASSFGAGGNYGYTF. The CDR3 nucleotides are TGCGCCAGCAGCTTCGGGGCAGGGGGCAACTATGGCTACACCTTC.

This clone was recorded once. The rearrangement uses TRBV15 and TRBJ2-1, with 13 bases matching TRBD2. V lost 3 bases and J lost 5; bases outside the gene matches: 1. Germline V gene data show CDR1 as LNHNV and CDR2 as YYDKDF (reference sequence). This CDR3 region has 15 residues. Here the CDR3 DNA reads TGTGCCACCAGCAGGGGACTAGCGGGGAACAATGAGCAGTTCTTC. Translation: CATSRGLAGNNEQFF.

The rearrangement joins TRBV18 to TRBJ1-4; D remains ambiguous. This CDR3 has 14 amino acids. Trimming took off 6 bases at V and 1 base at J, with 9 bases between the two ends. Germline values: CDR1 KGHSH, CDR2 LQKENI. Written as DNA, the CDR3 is TGTGCCAGCTCCCGCGGAATAACTAATGAAAAACTGTTTTTT. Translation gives CASSRGITNEKLFF. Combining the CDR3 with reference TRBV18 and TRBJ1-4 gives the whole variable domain NAGVMQNPRHLVRRRGQEARLRCSPMKGHSHVYWYRQLPEEGLKFMVYLQKENIIDESGMPKERFSAEFPKEGPSILRIQQVVRGDSAAYFCASSRGITNEKLFFGSGTQLSVL.

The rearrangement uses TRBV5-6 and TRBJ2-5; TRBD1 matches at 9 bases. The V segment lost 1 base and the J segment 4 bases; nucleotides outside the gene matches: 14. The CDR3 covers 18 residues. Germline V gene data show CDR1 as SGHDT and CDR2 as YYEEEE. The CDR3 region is CASSLKDRGVGKLETQYF. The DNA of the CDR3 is TGTGCCAGCAGCTTGAAGGACAGGGGCGTAGGTAAGTTAGAGACCCAGTACTTC.

The CDR3 sequence is CASSNREVDYGYTF. The CDR3 region has the DNA TGTGCCAGCAGCAACAGGGAAGTTGACTATGGCTACACCTTC. This chain joins TRBV11-2 and TRBJ1-2; TRBD1 might be the D (6 bases). V lost 5 bases to trimming and J lost 3 bases, with 13 bases between them. Germline CDR1 and CDR2: SGHAT and FQNNGV. This CDR3 is built from 14 residues.

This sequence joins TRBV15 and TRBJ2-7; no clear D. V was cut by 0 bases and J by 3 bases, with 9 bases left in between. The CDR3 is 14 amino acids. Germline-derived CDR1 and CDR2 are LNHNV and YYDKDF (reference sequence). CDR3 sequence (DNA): TGTGCCACCAGCAGAGAAGGTCAGGACTACGAGCAGTACTTC. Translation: CATSREGQDYEQYF.

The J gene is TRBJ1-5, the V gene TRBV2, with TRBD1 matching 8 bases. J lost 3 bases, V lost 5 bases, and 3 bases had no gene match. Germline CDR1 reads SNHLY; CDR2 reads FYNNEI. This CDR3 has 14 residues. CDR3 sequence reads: CASSRQGINQPQHF. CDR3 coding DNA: TGTGCCAGCAGTCGACAGGGGATCAATCAGCCCCAGCATTTT.

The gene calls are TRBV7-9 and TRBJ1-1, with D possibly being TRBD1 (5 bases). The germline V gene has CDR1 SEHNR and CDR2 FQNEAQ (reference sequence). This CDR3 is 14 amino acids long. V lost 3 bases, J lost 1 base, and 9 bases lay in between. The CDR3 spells CASSFGGGNTEAFF. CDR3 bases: TGTGCCAGCAGCTTCGGGGGAGGGAACACTGAAGCTTTCTTT. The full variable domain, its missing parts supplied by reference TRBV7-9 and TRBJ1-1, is DTGVSQNPRHKITKRGQNVTFRCDPISEHNRLYWYRQTLGQGPEFLTYFQNEAQLEKSRLLSDRFSAERPKGSFSTLEIQRTEQGDSAMYLCASSFGGGNTEAFFGQGTRLTVV.

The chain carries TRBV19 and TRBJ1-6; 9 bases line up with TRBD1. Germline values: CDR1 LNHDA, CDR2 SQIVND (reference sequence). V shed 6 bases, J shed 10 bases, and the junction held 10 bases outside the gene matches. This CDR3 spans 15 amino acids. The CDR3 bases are TGTGCCAGTAGCTTACAGGGGGCCCTCGGATCACCCCTCCACTTT. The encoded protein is CASSLQGALGSPLHF.

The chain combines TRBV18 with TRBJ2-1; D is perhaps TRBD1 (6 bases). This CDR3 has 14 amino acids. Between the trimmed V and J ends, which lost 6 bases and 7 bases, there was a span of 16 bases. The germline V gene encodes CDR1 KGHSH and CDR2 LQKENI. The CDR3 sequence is CASSPIAQGNEQFF. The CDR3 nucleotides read TGTGCCAGCTCCCCTATAGCCCAGGGGAATGAGCAGTTCTTC.

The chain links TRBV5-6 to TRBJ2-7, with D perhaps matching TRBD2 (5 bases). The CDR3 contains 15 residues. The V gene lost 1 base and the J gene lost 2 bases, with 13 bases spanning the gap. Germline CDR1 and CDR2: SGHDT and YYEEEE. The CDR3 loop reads CASSLLGLRAYEQYF. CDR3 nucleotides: TGTGCCAGCAGCTTGCTCGGACTTAGAGCCTACGAGCAGTACTTC.